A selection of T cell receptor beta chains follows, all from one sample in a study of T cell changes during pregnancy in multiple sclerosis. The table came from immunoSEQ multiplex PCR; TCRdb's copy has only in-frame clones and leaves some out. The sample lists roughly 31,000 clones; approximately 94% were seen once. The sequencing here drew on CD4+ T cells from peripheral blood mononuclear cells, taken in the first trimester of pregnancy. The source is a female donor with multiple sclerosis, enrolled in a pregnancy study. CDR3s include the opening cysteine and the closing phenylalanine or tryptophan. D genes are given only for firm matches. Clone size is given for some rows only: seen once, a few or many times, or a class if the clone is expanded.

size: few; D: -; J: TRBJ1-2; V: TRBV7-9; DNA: TGTGCCAGCAGGACAACCGGAGGCTACACCTTC; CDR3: CASRTTGGYTF
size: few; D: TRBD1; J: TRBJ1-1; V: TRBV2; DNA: TGTGCCAGCAGTGTGCAGGGGGTGAACACTGAAGCTTTCTTT; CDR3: CASSVQGVNTEAFF
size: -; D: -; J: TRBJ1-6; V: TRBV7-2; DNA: TGTGCCAGCAGTCCGCGGCGTACTTCACCCCTCCACTTT; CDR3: CASSPRRTSPLHF
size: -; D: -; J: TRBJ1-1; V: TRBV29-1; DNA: TGCAGCGTCGGAGAGACAGGCCCGAACACTGAAGCTTTCTTT; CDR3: CSVGETGPNTEAFF
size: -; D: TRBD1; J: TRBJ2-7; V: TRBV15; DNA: TGTGCCACCAGCAGAGACAGGGGGCTCTACGAGCAGTACTTC; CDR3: CATSRDRGLYEQYF
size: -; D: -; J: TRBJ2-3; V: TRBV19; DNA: TGTGCCAGTAGTATAGCGAGGAGGGGCCTAGTCACAGATACGCAGTATTTT; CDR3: CASSIARRGLVTDTQYF
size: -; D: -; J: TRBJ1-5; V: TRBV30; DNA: TGTGCCTGGAGTGTGGGGCCAGGTCAGCCCCAGCATTTT; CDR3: CAWSVGPGQPQHF
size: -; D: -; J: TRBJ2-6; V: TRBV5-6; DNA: TGTGCCGCCGGGGTTATCTCTGGGGCCAACGTCCTGACTTTC; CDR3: CAAGVISGANVLTF
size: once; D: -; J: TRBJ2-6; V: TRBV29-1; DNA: TGCAGCGTGAAGGGTGGACACCTCTCTGGGGCCAACGTCCTGACTTTC; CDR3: CSVKGGHLSGANVLTF
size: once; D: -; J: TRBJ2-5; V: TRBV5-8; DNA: TGTGCCAGCAGCTTAGATCGGACGGGGAAAGAGACCCAGTACTTC; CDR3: CASSLDRTGKETQYF
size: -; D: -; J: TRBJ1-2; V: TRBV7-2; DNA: TGTGCCAGCAGCTTAGCACCCGCGTGGGAGGACTATGGCTACACCTTC; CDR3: CASSLAPAWEDYGYTF
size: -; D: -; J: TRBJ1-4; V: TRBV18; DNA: TGTGCCAGCTCACCACCGCCGGAGGGCCGAGAAAAACTGTTTTTT; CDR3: CASSPPPEGREKLFF
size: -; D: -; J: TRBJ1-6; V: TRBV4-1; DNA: TGCGCCAGCAGCGCGATTAATTCACCCCTCCACTTT; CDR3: CASSAINSPLHF
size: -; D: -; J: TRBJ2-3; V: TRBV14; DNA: TGTGCCAGCAGCCAGGCGCGGGCAGATACGCAGTATTTT; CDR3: CASSQARADTQYF
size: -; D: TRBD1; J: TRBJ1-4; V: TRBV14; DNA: TGTGCCAGCAGCCCCCGGGACAGCCTTGCTACAACTAATGAAAAACTGTTTTTT; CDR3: CASSPRDSLATTNEKLFF
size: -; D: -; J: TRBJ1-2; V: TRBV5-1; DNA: TGCGCCAGCAGCTTGTTTCCCGGGGAGGGCTACACCTTC; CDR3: CASSLFPGEGYTF
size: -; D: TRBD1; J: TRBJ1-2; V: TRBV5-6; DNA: TGTGCCAGCAGCTTGTACGACAGGGAGAAAGTGGGCACCTTC; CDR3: CASSLYDREKVGTF
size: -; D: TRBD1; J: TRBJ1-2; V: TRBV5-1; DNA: TGCGCCAGCAGCCCGGGACAGTTCACCTATGGCTACACCTTC; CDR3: CASSPGQFTYGYTF
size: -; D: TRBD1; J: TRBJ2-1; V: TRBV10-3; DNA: TGTGCCATCAGTGGGACCCAGGGGGCTGAGCAGTTCTTC; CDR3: CAISGTQGAEQFF
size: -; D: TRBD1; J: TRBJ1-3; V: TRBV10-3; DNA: TGTGCCATCAGTGCCTTCGGACAGGTTAGCTCTGGAAACACCATATATTTT; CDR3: CAISAFGQVSSGNTIYF
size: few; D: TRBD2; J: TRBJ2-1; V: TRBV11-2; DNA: TGTGCCAGCAGCTTAGGTAGCGGGGGATACAATGAGCAGTTCTTC; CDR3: CASSLGSGGYNEQFF
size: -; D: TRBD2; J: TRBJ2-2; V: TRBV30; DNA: TGTGCCTGGACGACTAGCATCGGGGAGCTGTTTTTT; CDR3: CAWTTSIGELFF
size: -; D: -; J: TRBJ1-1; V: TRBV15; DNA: TGTGCCACCAGCAGATTCGGAGGATTCTTCCAGGCTTTCTTT; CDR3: CATSRFGGFFQAFF
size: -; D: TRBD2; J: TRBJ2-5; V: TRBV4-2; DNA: TGTGCCAGCAGCCTCCGAACCCGGGCTAGCGGGGGGGACCAAGAGACCCAGTACTTC; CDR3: CASSLRTRASGGDQETQYF
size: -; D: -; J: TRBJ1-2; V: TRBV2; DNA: TGTGCCAGCAGTAAACGGGCAGGGGATGGCTACACCTTC; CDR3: CASSKRAGDGYTF
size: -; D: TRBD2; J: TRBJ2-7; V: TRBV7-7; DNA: TGTGCTAGCAGCCCGTCCGGGACTAGCGCCCGCTCCTACGAGCAGTACTTC; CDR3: CASSPSGTSARSYEQYF
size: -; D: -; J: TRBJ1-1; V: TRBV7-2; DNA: TGTGCCAGCAGCCCCCTTTTGAACACTGAAGCTTTCTTT; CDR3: CASSPLLNTEAFF
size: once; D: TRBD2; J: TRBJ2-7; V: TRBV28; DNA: TGTGCCAGCCTCCCCTCCGAGGGGACTAGCTCCTACGAGCAGTACTTC; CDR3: CASLPSEGTSSYEQYF
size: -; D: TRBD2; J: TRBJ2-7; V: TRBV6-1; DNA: TGTGCCAGCAGTGGACTAGCGGATTCCTACGAGCAGTACTTC; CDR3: CASSGLADSYEQYF
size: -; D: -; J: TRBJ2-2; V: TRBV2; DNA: TGTGCCAGCAGACGGACTTCGAACACCGGGGAGCTGTTTTTT; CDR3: CASRRTSNTGELFF
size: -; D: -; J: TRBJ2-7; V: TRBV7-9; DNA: TGTGCCAGCAGCCCTCGGGATCCGGCCTACGAGCAGTACTTC; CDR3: CASSPRDPAYEQYF
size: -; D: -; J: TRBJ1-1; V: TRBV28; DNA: TGTGCCAGCTCAGAAGGGGTTGGCCCGCGTGAAGCTTTCTTT; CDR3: CASSEGVGPREAFF
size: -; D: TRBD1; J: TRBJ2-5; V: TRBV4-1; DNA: TGCGCCAGCAGCCTTCGGACAGGGGAAGAGACCCAGTACTTC; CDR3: CASSLRTGEETQYF
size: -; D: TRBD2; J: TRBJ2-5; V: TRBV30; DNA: TGTGCCTGGAGTGGACCGACTAGCGGGGGGACACAAGAGACCCAGTACTTC; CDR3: CAWSGPTSGGTQETQYF
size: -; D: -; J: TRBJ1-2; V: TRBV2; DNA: TGTGCCAGCAGGAACAGGAGTTCTAACTATGGCTACACCTTC; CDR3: CASRNRSSNYGYTF
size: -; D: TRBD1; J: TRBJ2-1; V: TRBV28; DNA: TGTGCCAGCAGGGGACAGCTATACAATGAGCAGTTCTTC; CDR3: CASRGQLYNEQFF
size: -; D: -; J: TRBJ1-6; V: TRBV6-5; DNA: TGTGCCAGCAGTTACGCGGGGGCCCATAATTCACCCCTCCACTTT; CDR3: CASSYAGAHNSPLHF
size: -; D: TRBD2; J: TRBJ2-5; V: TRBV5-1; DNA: TGCGCCAGCAGCTTGGGAACGACTAGCGTAGGCTCCCCAGAGACCCAGTACTTC; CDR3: CASSLGTTSVGSPETQYF
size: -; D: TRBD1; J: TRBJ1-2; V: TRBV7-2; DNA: TGTGCCAGCAGCTTAGTAGGGGGCGACTATGGCTACACCTTC; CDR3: CASSLVGGDYGYTF
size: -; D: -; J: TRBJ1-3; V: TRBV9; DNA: TGTGCCAGCAGCGTAGCCGGACAGGGAAACACCATATATTTT; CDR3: CASSVAGQGNTIYF
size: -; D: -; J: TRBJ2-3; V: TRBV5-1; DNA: TGCGCCAGCAGCTCTCGGACAGTGCGTGGAGATACGCAGTATTTT; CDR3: CASSSRTVRGDTQYF
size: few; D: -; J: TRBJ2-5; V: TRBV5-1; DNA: TGCGCCAGCGCCGCCTTGAGCCAAGAGACCCAGTACTTC; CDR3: CASAALSQETQYF
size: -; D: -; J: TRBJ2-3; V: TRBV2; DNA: TGTGCCAGCAGTGGACAGGCCACAGATACGCAGTATTTT; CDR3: CASSGQATDTQYF
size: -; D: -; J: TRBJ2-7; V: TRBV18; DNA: TGTGCCAGCTCAATGACAGCGTACGAGCAGTACTTC; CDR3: CASSMTAYEQYF
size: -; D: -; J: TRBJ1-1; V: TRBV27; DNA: TGTGCCAGCAGTCCCTTCGTACAGACGAACACTGAAGCTTTCTTT; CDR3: CASSPFVQTNTEAFF
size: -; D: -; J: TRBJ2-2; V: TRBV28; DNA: TGTGCCAGCAGTTTAGGTGGGGCCAACACCGGGGAGCTGTTTTTT; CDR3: CASSLGGANTGELFF
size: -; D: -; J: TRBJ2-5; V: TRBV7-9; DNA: TGTGCCAGCAGCTTTGGTGTTCAGGCGGGGAAGGAGACCCAGTACTTC; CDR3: CASSFGVQAGKETQYF
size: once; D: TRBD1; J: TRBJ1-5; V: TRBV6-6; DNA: TGTGCCAGCACCCGGGACAGTTATCAGCCCCAGCATTTT; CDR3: CASTRDSYQPQHF
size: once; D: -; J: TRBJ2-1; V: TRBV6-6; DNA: TGTGCCAGCAGTGGCACAGGCGTTCAGTTCTTC; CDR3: CASSGTGVQFF
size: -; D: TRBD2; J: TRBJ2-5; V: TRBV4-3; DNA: TGCGCCAGCAGCCAAGGGGGGACTAGCCTCCAAGAGACCCAGTACTTC; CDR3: CASSQGGTSLQETQYF